The entry below gives a single TCR beta chain sequence along with its context. The target of this receptor is not known. One base away there is no much larger clone; base qualities are not given. Receptor libraries were prepared by the immunoSEQ multiplex PCR assay. The paper's data handling went like this. To diagnose cytomegalovirus status from the catalog of TCR beta chain sequences, a statistical classification framework was built. TCRdb mirrors the immuneACCESS table, restricted to in-frame sequences. Some clones are absent from its copies; in checked studies, under half trace to an unresolved V gene, and the reason for the others is unknown. V, J and clone size are those of that table, while D and trimming were read from the DNA. The sample records 150,000 to 200,000 clones, approximately 84% of which are singletons. The ten biggest clones cover roughly 7% of the sample. CDR1 and CDR2 were assigned from the germline V gene as SNHLY and FYNNEI. Between the V and J ends, shortened by 3 bases and 5 bases respectively, the junction contains 14 bases. The CDR3 covers 15 residues, taking in both the cysteine and the phenylalanine. The sequence is cut down to CDR3 DNA, 45 bases in frame from base 1.

This sample stems from a study of cytomegalovirus exposure and HLA in healthy donors listed by TCRdb under 2017. Concerning the study at large: According to a later analysis, the 120 or so validation repertoires were produced on the same platform as the 700 or so repertoires of the first cohort. To predict cytomegalovirus infection status, the study brought together high-throughput TCR immunosequencing, statistical association of individual TCRs with disease status, and machine learning. A separate validation cohort of roughly 130 different subjects was used in addition to the approximately 670-subject first cohort. The study aimed to test whether cataloging public T cell receptors could reveal signatures of past pathogen exposure.

Donors formed part of the validation cohort, which comprised over a hundred subjects and was distinct from the first cohort of fewer than 750 subjects. Study-wide findings and limitations: A total of fewer than 200 TCR beta chains were listed by the study as associated with cytomegalovirus. It was suggested by the authors that the approach could potentially be generalized to other disease states and immunological phenotypes. Across donors, most TCR sequences were observed very rarely, whereas some public TCRs were present in many individuals. The validation cohort had no HLA typing available for a later analysis, so co-occurrence within that cohort was assessed over all 130 or so repertoires. In vitro tests confirmed that a few of the cytomegalovirus-associated TCR beta chains recognize cytomegalovirus antigens. Subsequent analysis determined that TCRs grouped into clusters in the first cohort also showed a tendency toward co-occurrence across the 120 or so validation repertoires, and 85% to 95% of cluster scores exceeded 0. In both the original and validation cohorts, the classifier was reported to diagnose cytomegalovirus status with high specificity and sensitivity.

The receptor's source is a man younger than 30 in good health and CMV-seropositive. The chain is made from TRBV2 and TRBJ2-1; a tentative D call is TRBD2 (5 bases match). Sequencing input: PBMCs. The CDR3 amino acid sequence is: CASSDLAGRNNEQFF. The DNA sequence follows: TGTGCCAGCAGTGACCTAGCAGGACGGAACAATGAGCAGTTCTTC.